Listed below are T cell receptor beta chains from one sample, sequenced in a study of STAT5B mutations in CD4+ large granular lymphocyte leukemia. Assay: immunoSEQ multiplex PCR; the TCRdb copy retains only in-frame clones and omits some. The repertoire holds some 27,000 clones, with about 77% as singletons. Sequencing used CD4+ T cells from blood buffy coats. These receptors all stem from a human donor in good health. The CDR3 runs from the conserved cysteine through the conserved F or W. D genes are given only for firm matches. Size is stated for part of the rows, as once, few or many counts, or as a class when the clone is expanded.

V gene	CDR3 length	clone size	J gene	D gene	CDR3 protein	CDR3 DNA
TRBV18	12	NA	TRBJ2-7	NA	CASSPGGAEQYF	TGTGCCAGCTCACCAGGGGGAGCTGAGCAGTACTTC
TRBV28	14	NA	TRBJ1-1	TRBD1	CASSLIGGNTEAFF	TGTGCCAGCAGTTTAATAGGGGGCAACACTGAAGCTTTCTTT
TRBV10-1	13	NA	TRBJ2-1	TRBD2	CASSERSGSGQFF	TGCGCCAGCAGTGAGAGAAGCGGGAGTGGGCAGTTCTTC
TRBV19	15	NA	TRBJ2-3	NA	CASNSEGRYTDTQYF	TGTGCCAGTAATTCGGAAGGACGGTACACAGATACGCAGTATTTT
TRBV9	19	NA	TRBJ1-3	TRBD1	CASSGTPGQGFYSGNTIYF	TGTGCCAGCAGCGGGACCCCGGGACAGGGGTTTTACTCTGGAAACACCATATATTTT
TRBV5-5	15	NA	TRBJ1-2	NA	CASSQDMTPNYGYTF	TGTGCCAGCAGCCAAGACATGACACCTAACTATGGCTACACCTTC
TRBV6-1	17	once	TRBJ2-1	NA	CASSEYWGQSSYNEQFF	TGTGCCAGCAGTGAATACTGGGGACAAAGCTCCTACAATGAGCAGTTCTTC
TRBV2	12	few	TRBJ2-3	NA	CASSLGADTQYF	TGTGCCAGCAGCCTCGGGGCAGACACGCAGTATTTT
TRBV27	16	NA	TRBJ2-3	TRBD1	CASSLYFQGGTDTQYF	TGTGCCAGCAGTTTATATTTTCAGGGGGGCACAGATACGCAGTATTTT
TRBV2	13	few	TRBJ1-1	NA	CASSPGWVPEAFF	TGTGCCAGCAGTCCAGGGTGGGTCCCTGAAGCTTTCTTT
TRBV5-5	17	NA	TRBJ2-1	TRBD2	CASSQAGLASSYNEQFF	TGTGCCAGCAGCCAAGCGGGACTAGCTAGCTCCTACAATGAGCAGTTCTTC
TRBV7-2	14	NA	TRBJ2-5	TRBD2	CASSLVAGRETQYF	TGTGCCAGCAGCTTAGTAGCGGGGAGGGAGACCCAGTACTTC
TRBV19	15	NA	TRBJ2-2	NA	CASNSPSSGAGELFF	TGTGCCAGTAACTCCCCTAGCTCGGGCGCCGGGGAGCTGTTTTTT
TRBV2	12	NA	TRBJ2-2	TRBD1	CAATGGSGELFF	TGTGCCGCTACAGGGGGCTCCGGGGAGCTGTTTTTT
TRBV7-9	15	few	TRBJ1-2	NA	CASSPGGATDYGYTF	TGTGCCAGCAGCCCAGGAGGGGCTACTGACTATGGCTACACCTTC
TRBV19	15	NA	TRBJ1-6	NA	CASSIGGQGSSPLHF	TGTGCCAGTAGTATAGGAGGGCAGGGGAGCTCACCCCTCCACTTT
TRBV5-1	15	NA	TRBJ1-5	TRBD1	CASSLDDRAGQPQHF	TGCGCCAGCAGCTTGGACGACAGGGCGGGTCAGCCCCAGCATTTT
TRBV6-5	15	NA	TRBJ2-1	NA	CASSSDGEPYNEQFF	TGTGCCAGCAGTTCGGACGGGGAGCCTTACAATGAGCAGTTCTTC
TRBV30	14	NA	TRBJ2-7	NA	CAWSEGALIYEQYF	TGTGCCTGGAGTGAAGGGGCCCTAATCTACGAGCAGTACTTC
TRBV4-3	14	once	TRBJ1-2	NA	CASSQAGTYYGYTF	TGCGCCAGCAGCCAAGCAGGTACCTACTATGGCTACACCTTC
TRBV12-5	14	NA	TRBJ1-1	TRBD1	CASGWGQGAPEAFF	TGTGCTAGTGGTTGGGGACAGGGGGCCCCTGAAGCTTTCTTT
TRBV7-2	14	NA	TRBJ1-1	NA	CASSLLGKGTEAFF	TGTGCCAGCAGCCTTTTAGGGAAGGGCACTGAAGCTTTCTTT
TRBV14	16	few	TRBJ2-1	NA	CASSQGLGRTYNEQFF	TGTGCCAGCAGCCAAGGGCTAGGGCGGACCTACAATGAGCAGTTCTTC
TRBV7-6	17	NA	TRBJ2-7	TRBD2	CASSLYPGTSGNYEQYF	TGTGCCAGCAGCTTATACCCCGGGACTAGCGGGAACTACGAGCAGTACTTC
TRBV28	15	NA	TRBJ2-4	TRBD2	CASSLGLREGNIQYF	TGTGCCAGCAGTTTAGGCCTCAGGGAGGGAAACATTCAGTACTTC
TRBV5-5	14	NA	TRBJ2-7	NA	CASSFRSTPYEQYF	TGTGCCAGCAGCTTTAGATCGACCCCCTACGAGCAGTACTTC
TRBV6-1	17	NA	TRBJ1-1	NA	CASSEDRARFTGTEAFF	TGTGCCAGCAGTGAAGACAGGGCCCGGTTTACTGGCACTGAAGCTTTCTTT
TRBV29-1	14	NA	TRBJ2-5	TRBD1	CSVDRGTGGETQYF	TGCAGCGTTGATCGGGGGACAGGTGGAGAGACCCAGTACTTC
TRBV30	14	few	TRBJ2-7	NA	CAWSVGGPVGEQYF	TGTGCCTGGAGTGTTGGGGGGCCGGTCGGCGAGCAGTACTTC
TRBV18	16	NA	TRBJ1-5	NA	CASSPNRAGVNQPQHF	TGTGCCAGCTCACCGAATCGAGCGGGAGTCAATCAGCCCCAGCATTTT
TRBV30	14	NA	TRBJ1-4	NA	CAWSRHPVGEKLFF	TGTGCCTGGAGCCGGCACCCGGTGGGTGAAAAACTGTTTTTT
TRBV5-1	18	NA	TRBJ2-3	TRBD2	CASSSTIGLAGDTDTQYF	TGCGCCAGCAGCTCTACCATAGGACTAGCGGGAGACACAGATACGCAGTATTTT
TRBV7-2	13	NA	TRBJ2-1	NA	CASSSQRNNEQFF	TGTGCCAGCAGCTCCCAACGTAACAATGAGCAGTTCTTC
TRBV6-4	17	NA	TRBJ2-2	TRBD2	CASSETSGTAFTGELFF	TGTGCCAGCAGTGAGACTAGCGGGACCGCCTTCACCGGGGAGCTGTTTTTT
TRBV5-1	13	NA	TRBJ1-5	NA	CASSLQGPQPQHF	TGCGCCAGCAGCTTACAGGGTCCTCAGCCCCAGCATTTT
TRBV7-2	15	few	TRBJ1-5	NA	CASSLSPLSNQPQHF	TGTGCCAGCAGCTTATCCCCCTTAAGCAATCAGCCCCAGCATTTT
TRBV5-1	16	NA	TRBJ2-1	NA	CASSLWGRGDYNEQFF	TGCGCCAGCAGCTTGTGGGGCAGGGGGGACTACAATGAGCAGTTCTTC
TRBV30	14	NA	TRBJ2-7	NA	CAWSVRGWTYEQYF	TGTGCCTGGAGTGTACGTGGGTGGACCTACGAGCAGTACTTC
TRBV5-1	16	NA	TRBJ2-3	TRBD2	CASSLYDREGTDTQYF	TGCGCCAGCAGCTTGTACGATCGGGAGGGCACAGATACGCAGTATTTT
TRBV5-1	17	NA	TRBJ2-3	NA	CASSPAASGLSGGTQYF	TGCGCCAGCAGCCCGGCGGCTAGCGGGCTCTCAGGGGGTACGCAGTATTTT
TRBV13	15	NA	TRBJ2-3	TRBD2	CASRRISGKPDTQYF	TGTGCCAGCAGGAGGATTAGCGGGAAGCCAGATACGCAGTATTTT
TRBV7-2	15	NA	TRBJ2-7	TRBD2	CASSPVAGDPYEQYF	TGTGCCAGCAGCCCAGTAGCGGGAGACCCCTACGAGCAGTACTTC
TRBV6-5	15	NA	TRBJ2-7	TRBD1	CASRYRDRGFYEQYF	TGTGCCAGCAGATACAGGGACAGGGGCTTCTACGAGCAGTACTTC
TRBV25-1	13	NA	TRBJ2-3	NA	CASSGQATDTQYF	TGTGCCAGCTCTGGACAAGCCACAGATACGCAGTATTTT
TRBV7-6	15	NA	TRBJ1-4	TRBD1	CASSLRQGAVEKLFF	TGTGCCAGCAGCTTAAGACAGGGGGCAGTTGAAAAACTGTTTTTT
TRBV4-2	14	NA	TRBJ2-7	TRBD2	CASSQSSGIYEQYF	TGTGCCAGCAGCCAATCTAGCGGGATCTACGAGCAGTACTTC
TRBV11-2	14	once	TRBJ2-7	TRBD1	CASSLVQGAGEQYF	TGTGCCAGCAGCTTAGTACAGGGGGCGGGCGAGCAGTACTTC
TRBV6-1	16	NA	TRBJ2-1	NA	CASSEGPGPNYNEQFF	TGTGCCAGCAGTGAAGGTCCGGGACCCAACTACAATGAGCAGTTCTTC
TRBV7-8	14	NA	TRBJ2-5	TRBD1	CASSAGGGKETQYF	TGTGCCAGCAGCGCAGGGGGCGGGAAAGAGACCCAGTACTTC
TRBV6-5	12	NA	TRBJ1-1	NA	CASSPGGGEAFF	TGTGCCAGCAGCCCGGGGGGTGGGGAAGCTTTCTTT
TRBV27	14	NA	TRBJ1-6	NA	CASPTRRGLTPLHF	TGTGCCAGTCCGACCCGCCGGGGTTTGACACCCCTCCACTTT
TRBV4-3	14	NA	TRBJ2-1	TRBD1	CASSLETGNSEQFF	TGCGCCAGCAGCCTGGAGACAGGGAATAGTGAGCAGTTCTTC
TRBV11-2	18	NA	TRBJ2-3	TRBD1	CASSLEGGTGRPTDTQYF	TGTGCCAGCAGCTTAGAAGGGGGGACAGGGAGGCCCACAGATACGCAGTATTTT
TRBV7-3	16	NA	TRBJ2-6	NA	CASSFLGPTGANVLTF	TGTGCCAGCAGCTTCCTGGGCCCGACTGGGGCCAACGTCCTGACTTTC
TRBV7-6	17	NA	TRBJ1-5	NA	CASSPHAGDKGNQPQHF	TGTGCCAGCAGCCCCCACGCCGGGGATAAGGGGAATCAGCCCCAGCATTTT
TRBV5-1	18	NA	TRBJ2-5	NA	CASSLARGVGGSQETQYF	TGCGCCAGCAGCTTGGCGCGAGGAGTTGGAGGGTCTCAAGAGACCCAGTACTTC
TRBV18	18	NA	TRBJ2-2	TRBD2	CASSPLNLAGANTGELFF	TGTGCCAGCTCACCACTAAACCTAGCGGGAGCGAACACCGGGGAGCTGTTTTTT
TRBV11-2	14	once	TRBJ2-1	NA	CASSLDRGYNEQFF	TGTGCCAGCAGCTTAGACAGGGGTTACAATGAGCAGTTCTTC